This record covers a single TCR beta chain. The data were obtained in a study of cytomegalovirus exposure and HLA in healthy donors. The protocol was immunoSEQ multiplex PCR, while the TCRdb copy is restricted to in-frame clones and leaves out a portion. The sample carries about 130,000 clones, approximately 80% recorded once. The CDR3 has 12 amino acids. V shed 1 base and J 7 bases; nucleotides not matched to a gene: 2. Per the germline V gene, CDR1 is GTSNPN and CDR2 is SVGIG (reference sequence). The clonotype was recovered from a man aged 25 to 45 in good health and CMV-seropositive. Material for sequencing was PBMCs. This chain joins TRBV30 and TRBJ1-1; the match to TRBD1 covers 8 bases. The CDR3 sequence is CAWSGGQGEAFF. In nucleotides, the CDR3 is TGTGCCTGGAGTGGCGGACAGGGTGAAGCTTTCTTT.